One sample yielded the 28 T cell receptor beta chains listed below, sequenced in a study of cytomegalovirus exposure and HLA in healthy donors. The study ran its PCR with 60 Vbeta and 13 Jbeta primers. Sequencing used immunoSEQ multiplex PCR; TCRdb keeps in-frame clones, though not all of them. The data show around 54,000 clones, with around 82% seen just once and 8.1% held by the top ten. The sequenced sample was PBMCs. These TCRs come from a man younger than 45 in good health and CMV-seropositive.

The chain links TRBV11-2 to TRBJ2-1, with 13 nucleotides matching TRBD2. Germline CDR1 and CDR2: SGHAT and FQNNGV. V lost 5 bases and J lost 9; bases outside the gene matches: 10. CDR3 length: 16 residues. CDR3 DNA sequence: TGTGCCAGCAGCATACTACTAGCGGGGGGGCTAGGTGAGCAGTTCTTC. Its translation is CASSILLAGGLGEQFF.

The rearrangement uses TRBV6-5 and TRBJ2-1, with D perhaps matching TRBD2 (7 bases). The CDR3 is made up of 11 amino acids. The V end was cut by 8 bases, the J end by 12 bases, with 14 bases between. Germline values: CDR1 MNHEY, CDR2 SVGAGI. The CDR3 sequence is CASGRGAGQFF. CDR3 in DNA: TGTGCCAGCGGGAGGGGGGCGGGGCAGTTCTTC.

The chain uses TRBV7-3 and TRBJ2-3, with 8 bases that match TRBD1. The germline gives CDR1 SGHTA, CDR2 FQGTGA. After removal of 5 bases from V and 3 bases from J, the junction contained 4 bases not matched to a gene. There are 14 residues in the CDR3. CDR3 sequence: CASSPTGGTDTQYF. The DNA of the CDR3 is TGTGCCAGCAGCCCTACAGGGGGAACAGATACGCAGTATTTT.

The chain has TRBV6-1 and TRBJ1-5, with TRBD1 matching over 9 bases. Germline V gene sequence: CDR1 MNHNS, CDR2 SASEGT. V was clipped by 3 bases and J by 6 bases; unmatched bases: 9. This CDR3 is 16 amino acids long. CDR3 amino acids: CASSDNEWTGAQPQHF. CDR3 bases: TGTGCCAGCAGTGATAACGAATGGACAGGGGCTCAGCCCCAGCATTTT.

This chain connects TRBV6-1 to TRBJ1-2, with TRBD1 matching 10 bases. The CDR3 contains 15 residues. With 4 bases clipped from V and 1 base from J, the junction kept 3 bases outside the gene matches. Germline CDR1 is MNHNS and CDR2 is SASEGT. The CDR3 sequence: CASSAWTGGNYGYTF. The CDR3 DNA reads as TGTGCCAGCAGTGCTTGGACAGGGGGTAACTATGGCTACACCTTC.

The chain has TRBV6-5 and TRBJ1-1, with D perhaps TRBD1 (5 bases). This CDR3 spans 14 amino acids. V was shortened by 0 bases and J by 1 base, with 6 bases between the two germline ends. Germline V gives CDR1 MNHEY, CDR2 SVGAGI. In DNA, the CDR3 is TGTGCCAGCAGTTACTCTAGGGGGAACACTGAAGCTTTCTTT. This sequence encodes CASSYSRGNTEAFF.

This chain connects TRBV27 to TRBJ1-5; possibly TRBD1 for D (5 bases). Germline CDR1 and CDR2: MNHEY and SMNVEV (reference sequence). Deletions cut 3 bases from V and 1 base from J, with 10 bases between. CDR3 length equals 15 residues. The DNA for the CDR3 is TGTGCCAGCAGTTTGGGGGGACGGAGCAATCAGCCCCAGCATTTT. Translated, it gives CASSLGGRSNQPQHF.

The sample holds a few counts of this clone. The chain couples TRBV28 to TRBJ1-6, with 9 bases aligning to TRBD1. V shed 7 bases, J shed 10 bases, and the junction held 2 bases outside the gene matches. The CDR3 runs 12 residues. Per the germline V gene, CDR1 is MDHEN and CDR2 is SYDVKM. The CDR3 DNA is TGTGCCAGCACCGACAGGGGGTCACCCCTCCACTTT. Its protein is CASTDRGSPLHF.

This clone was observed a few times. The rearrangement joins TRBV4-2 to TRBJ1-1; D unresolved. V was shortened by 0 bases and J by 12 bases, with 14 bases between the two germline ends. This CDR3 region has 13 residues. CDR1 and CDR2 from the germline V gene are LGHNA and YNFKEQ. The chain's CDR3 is CASSQDRWAVPFF. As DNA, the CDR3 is TGTGCCAGCAGCCAAGATAGGTGGGCAGTTCCTTTCTTT.

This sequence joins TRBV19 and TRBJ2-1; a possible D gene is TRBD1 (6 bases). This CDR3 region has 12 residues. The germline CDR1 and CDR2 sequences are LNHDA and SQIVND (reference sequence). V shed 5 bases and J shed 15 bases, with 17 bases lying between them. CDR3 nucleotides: TGTGCCAGTAGTTCCCGACAGGATCGATGGTTCTTC. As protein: CASSSRQDRWFF.

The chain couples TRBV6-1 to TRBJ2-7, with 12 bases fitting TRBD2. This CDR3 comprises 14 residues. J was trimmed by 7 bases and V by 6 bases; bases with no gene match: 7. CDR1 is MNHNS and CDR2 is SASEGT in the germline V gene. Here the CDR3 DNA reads TGTGCCAGCAGGCTAGCGGGGGGGCACCCGGAGCAGTACTTC. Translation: CASRLAGGHPEQYF.

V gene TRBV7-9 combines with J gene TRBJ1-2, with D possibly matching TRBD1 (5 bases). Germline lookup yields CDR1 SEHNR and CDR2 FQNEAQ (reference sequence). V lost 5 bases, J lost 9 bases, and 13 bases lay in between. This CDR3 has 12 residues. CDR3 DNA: TGTGCCAGCAGCCCACAGGTCGCTAGCTACACCTTC. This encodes CASSPQVASYTF.

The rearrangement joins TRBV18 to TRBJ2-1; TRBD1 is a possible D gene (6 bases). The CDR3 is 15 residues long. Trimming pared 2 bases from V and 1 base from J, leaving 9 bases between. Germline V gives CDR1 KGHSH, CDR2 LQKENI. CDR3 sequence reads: CASSPGQGSYNEQFF. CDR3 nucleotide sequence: TGTGCCAGCTCACCAGGGCAGGGGTCCTACAATGAGCAGTTCTTC.

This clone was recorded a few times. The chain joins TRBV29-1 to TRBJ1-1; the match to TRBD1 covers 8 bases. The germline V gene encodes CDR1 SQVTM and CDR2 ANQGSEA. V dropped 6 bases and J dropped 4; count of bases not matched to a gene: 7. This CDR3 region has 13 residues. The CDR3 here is CSVLGQGITEAFF. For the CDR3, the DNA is TGCAGCGTGTTAGGACAGGGCATCACTGAAGCTTTCTTT. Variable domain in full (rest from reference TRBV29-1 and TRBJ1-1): SAVISQKPSRDICQRGTSLTIQCQVDSQVTMMFWYRQQPGQSLTLIATANQGSEATYESGFVIDKFPISRPNLTFSTLTVSNMSPEDSSIYLCSVLGQGITEAFFGQGTRLTVV.

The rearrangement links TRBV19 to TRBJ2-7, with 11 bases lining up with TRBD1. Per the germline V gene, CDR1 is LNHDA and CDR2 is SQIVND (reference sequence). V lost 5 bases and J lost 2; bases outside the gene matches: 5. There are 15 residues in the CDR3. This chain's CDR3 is CASSLSGQGAYEQYF. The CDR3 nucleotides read TGTGCCAGTAGTTTGTCGGGACAGGGGGCCTACGAGCAGTACTTC.

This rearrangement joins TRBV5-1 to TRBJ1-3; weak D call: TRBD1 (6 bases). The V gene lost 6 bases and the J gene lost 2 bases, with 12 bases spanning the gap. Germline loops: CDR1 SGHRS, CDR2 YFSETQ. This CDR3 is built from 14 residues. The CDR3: CASTPGQPGNTIYF. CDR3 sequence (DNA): TGCGCCAGCACCCCCGGACAGCCTGGAAACACCATATATTTT.

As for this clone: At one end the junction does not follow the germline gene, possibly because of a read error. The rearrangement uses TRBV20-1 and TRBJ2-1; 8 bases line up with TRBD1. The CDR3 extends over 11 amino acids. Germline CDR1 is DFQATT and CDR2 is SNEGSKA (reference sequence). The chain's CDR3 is CSATDRAERFF. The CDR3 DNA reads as TGCAGTGCTACGGACAGGGCAGAGCGGTTCTTC.

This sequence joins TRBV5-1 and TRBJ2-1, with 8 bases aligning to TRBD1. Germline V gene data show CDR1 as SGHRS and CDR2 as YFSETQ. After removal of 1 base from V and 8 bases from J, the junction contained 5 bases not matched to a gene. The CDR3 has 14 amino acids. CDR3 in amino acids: CASSLFSGGDEQFF. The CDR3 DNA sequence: TGCGCCAGCAGCTTGTTTTCAGGGGGCGATGAGCAGTTCTTC.

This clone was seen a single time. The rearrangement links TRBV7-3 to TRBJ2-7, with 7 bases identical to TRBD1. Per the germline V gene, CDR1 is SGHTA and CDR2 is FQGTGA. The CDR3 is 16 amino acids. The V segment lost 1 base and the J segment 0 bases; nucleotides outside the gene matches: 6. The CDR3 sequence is CASSLMGQLSSYEQYF. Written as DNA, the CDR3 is TGTGCCAGCAGCTTAATGGGACAGTTGAGCTCCTACGAGCAGTACTTC. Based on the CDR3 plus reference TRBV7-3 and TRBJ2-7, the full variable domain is GAGVSQTPSNKVTEKGKYVELRCDPISGHTALYWYRQSLGQGPEFLIYFQGTGAADDSGLPNDRFFAVRPEGSVSTLKIQRTERGDSAVYLCASSLMGQLSSYEQYFGPGTRLTVT.

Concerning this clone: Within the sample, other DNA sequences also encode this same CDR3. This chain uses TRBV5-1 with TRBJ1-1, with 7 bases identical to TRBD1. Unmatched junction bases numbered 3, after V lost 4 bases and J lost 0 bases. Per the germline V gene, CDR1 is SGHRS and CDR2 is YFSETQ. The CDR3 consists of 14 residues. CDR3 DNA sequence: TGCGCCAGCAGCCTGGGACAGATGAACACTGAAGCTTTCTTT. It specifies CASSLGQMNTEAFF. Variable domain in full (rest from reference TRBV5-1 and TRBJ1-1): KAGVTQTPRYLIKTRGQQVTLSCSPISGHRSVSWYQQTPGQGLQFLFEYFSETQRNKGNFPGRFSGRQFSNSRSEMNVSTLELGDSALYLCASSLGQMNTEAFFGQGTRLTVV.

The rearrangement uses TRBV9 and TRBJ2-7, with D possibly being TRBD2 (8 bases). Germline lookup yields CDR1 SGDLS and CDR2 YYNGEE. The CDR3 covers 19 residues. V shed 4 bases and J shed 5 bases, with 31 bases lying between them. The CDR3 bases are TGTGCCAGCAGCCCAGGGGGGAGCGGGAGCCAGAGCCGCCACCACGAGCAGTACTTC. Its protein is CASSPGGSGSQSRHHEQYF.

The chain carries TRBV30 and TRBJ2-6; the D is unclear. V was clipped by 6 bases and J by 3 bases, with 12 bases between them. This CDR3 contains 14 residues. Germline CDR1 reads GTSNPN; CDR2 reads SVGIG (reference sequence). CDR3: CACFGPVGANVLTF. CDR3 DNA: TGTGCCTGTTTTGGCCCTGTTGGGGCCAACGTCCTGACTTTC.

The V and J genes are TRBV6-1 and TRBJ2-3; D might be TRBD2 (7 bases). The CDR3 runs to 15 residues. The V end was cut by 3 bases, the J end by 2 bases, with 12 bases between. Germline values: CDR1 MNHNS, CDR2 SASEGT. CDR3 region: CASSEGGGHTDTQYF. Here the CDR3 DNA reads TGTGCCAGCAGTGAGGGAGGGGGACACACAGATACGCAGTATTTT.

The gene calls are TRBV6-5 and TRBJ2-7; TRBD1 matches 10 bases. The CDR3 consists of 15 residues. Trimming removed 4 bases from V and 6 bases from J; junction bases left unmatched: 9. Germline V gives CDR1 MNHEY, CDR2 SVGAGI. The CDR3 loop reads CASSFSGTGVREQYF. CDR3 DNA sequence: TGTGCCAGCAGTTTCTCCGGGACAGGGGTCCGCGAGCAGTACTTC.

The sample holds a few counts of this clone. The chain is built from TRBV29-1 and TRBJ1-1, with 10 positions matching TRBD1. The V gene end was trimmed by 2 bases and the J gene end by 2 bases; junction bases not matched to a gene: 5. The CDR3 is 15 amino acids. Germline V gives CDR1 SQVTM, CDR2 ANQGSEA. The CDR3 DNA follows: TGCAGCGTTGAAACCGGGACAGGGGCTAACACTGAAGCTTTCTTT. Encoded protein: CSVETGTGANTEAFF.

The CDR3, as DNA: TGTGCCAGCAGCCCCGGGGGGCTAGGGAACACTGAAGCTTTCTTT. Translating it yields CASSPGGLGNTEAFF. The rearrangement joins TRBV7-8 to TRBJ1-1; D perhaps matches TRBD1 (6 bases). There are 15 residues in the CDR3. Trimming removed 5 bases from V and 1 base from J, with 14 bases in between. CDR1 and CDR2 from the germline V gene are SGHVS and FQNEAQ. Filled out from reference TRBV7-8 and TRBJ1-1, the complete variable domain reads GAGVSQSPRYKVAKRGQDVALRCDPISGHVSLFWYQQALGQGPEFLTYFQNEAQLDKSGLPSDRFFAERPEGSVSTLKIQRTQQEDSAVYLCASSPGGLGNTEAFFGQGTRLTVV.

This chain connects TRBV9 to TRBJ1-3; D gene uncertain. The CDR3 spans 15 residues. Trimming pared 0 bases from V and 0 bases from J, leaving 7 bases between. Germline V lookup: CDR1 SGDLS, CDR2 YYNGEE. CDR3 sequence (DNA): TGTGCCAGCAGCGTAGGGGAGGGCTCTGGAAACACCATATATTTT. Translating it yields CASSVGEGSGNTIYF. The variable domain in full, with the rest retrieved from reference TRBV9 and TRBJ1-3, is DSGVTQTPKHLITATGQRVTLRCSPRSGDLSVYWYQQSLDQGLQFLIQYYNGEERAKGNILERFSAQQFPDLHSELNLSSLELGDSALYFCASSVGEGSGNTIYFGEGSWLTVV.

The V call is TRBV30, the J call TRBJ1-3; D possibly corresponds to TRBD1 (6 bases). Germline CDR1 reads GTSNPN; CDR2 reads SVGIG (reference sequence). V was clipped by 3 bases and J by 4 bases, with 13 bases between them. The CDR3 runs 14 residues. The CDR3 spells CAWSPRGAGNTIYF. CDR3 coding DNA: TGTGCCTGGAGCCCCCGGGGGGCCGGAAACACCATATATTTT.